This TCR beta chain was documented in a study of human T cells and chemical hapten exposure. The CDR3 is 13 residues long. The V end was cut by 7 bases, the J end by 1 base, with 11 bases between. Germline V gene sequence: CDR1 SQVTM, CDR2 ANQGSEA. TCRdb independently ran MiXCR on the RACE reads; one entry per CDR3 protein. Of tens of thousands of distinct CDR3 sequences listed, around 7% were seen once; the top ten hold approximately 1.7%. There are many counts of this clonotype. Time point: pre-sensitization, week 0. Stated treatment: therapeutic diphenylcyclopropenone sensitization with weekly scalp DPC.

V and J are TRBV29-1 and TRBJ1-5; D is possibly TRBD1 (5 bases). The sequence was obtained from a woman under 40 with alopecia areata. Some clones in this sample may be carry-over from other donors' samples. This specimen was whole blood, taken in connection with sensitization to the hapten diphenylcyclopropenone (DPC). In DNA form, the CDR3 reads TGCAGCGCCGGCCCAGGGAGCAATCAGCCCCAGCATTTT. It is translated as CSAGPGSNQPQHF.